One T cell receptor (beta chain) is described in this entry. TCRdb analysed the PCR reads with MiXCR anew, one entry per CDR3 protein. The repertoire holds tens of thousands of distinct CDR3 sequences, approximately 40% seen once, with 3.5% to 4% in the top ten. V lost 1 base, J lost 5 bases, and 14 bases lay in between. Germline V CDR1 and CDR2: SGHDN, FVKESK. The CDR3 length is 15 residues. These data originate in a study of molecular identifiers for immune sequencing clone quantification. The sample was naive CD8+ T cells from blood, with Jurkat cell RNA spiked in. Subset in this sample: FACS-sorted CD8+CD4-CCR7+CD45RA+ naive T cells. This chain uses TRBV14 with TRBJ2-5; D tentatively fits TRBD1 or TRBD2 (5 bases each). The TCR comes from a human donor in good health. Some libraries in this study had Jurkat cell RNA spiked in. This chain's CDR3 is CASSQVSGRVETQYF. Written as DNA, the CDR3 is TGTGCCAGCAGCCAAGTATCGGGGCGCGTGGAGACCCAGTACTTC.